The clone carrying this T cell receptor (beta chain) was seen a handful of times. Its antigen is unknown. Method: immunoSEQ multiplex PCR; TCRdb's copy keeps in-frame clones and lacks some. The sample records hundreds of thousands of clones, 90% to 97% being singletons. The data are from a study of shared clonotypes between healthy human individuals. The wider study: Used for every donor were three CD4 naive, three CD4 memory, two CD8 naive and one CD8 memory plate.

CDR1 and CDR2 from the germline V gene are MGHDK and SYGVNS. Trimming took off 7 bases at V and 6 bases at J, with 13 bases between the two ends. The CDR3 runs 13 residues. Study outcomes and limitations: Generation of non-shared clonotypes was less probable than generation of clonotypes shared by all four donors.

What was sequenced was naive CD4+ T cells sorted from blood. Subset described: CD45RA+ positively selected. This sequence joins TRBV25-1 and TRBJ2-1, with D perhaps matching TRBD2 (5 bases). The sequence was collected from a woman in her twenties or thirties in good health. For the CDR3, the DNA is TGTGCCAGCACTTGGGAGTCCGGCAATGAGCAGTTCTTC. Residues: CASTWESGNEQFF.